These 5 T cell receptor beta chains were sequenced from one sample in a study of CD8+ T cells in alopecia areata. Sequencing templates came from extracted RNA that was reverse transcribed into cDNA. TCRdb's table, derived via immunoSEQ multiplex PCR, lists solely in-frame clones and lacks some. The repertoire holds approximately 190,000 clones, with 58% as singletons. The sample's treatment: oral pan-JAK inhibitor, 5-10 mg twice daily. This specimen was CD4+ T cells sorted from blood, taken at week 24, from a patient treated with tofacitinib. These receptor sequences come from a human donor with alopecia areata.

The V gene is TRBV6-5, the J gene TRBJ2-5; D not resolved. The CDR3 length is 14 residues. CDR1 and CDR2 from the germline V gene are MNHEY and SVGAGI. The V gene lost 0 bases and the J gene lost 1 base, with 6 bases spanning the gap. This CDR3 reads CASSYSYRQETQYF. CDR3 sequence (DNA): TGTGCCAGCAGTTACTCGTACCGCCAAGAGACCCAGTACTTC.

Only a few counts were recorded for this clone. The same CDR3 is also encoded by other DNA sequences in this sample. The rearrangement uses TRBV5-1 and TRBJ2-3, with D perhaps matching TRBD1 (5 bases). V was trimmed by 0 bases and J by 1 base, leaving 6 bases between them. The CDR3 is 14 residues long. Germline assignment: CDR1 SGHRS and CDR2 YFSETQ. Written as DNA, the CDR3 is TGCGCCAGCAGCTTGGGGGGCCGCACAGATACGCAGTATTTT. Protein product: CASSLGGRTDTQYF.

J is TRBJ1-5 and V is TRBV7-9; no clear D. The germline CDR1 and CDR2 sequences are SEHNR and FQNEAQ (reference sequence). The CDR3 runs 12 residues. Trimming removed 4 bases at V and 6 bases at J, with 7 bases between. The CDR3 coding sequence is TGTGCCAGCAGCTCCGTCGGTCAGCCCCAGCATTTT. Protein sequence: CASSSVGQPQHF.

The chain employs TRBV27 and TRBJ2-7, with 8 bases that match TRBD1. Germline CDR1 is MNHEY and CDR2 is SMNVEV (reference sequence). Trimming removed 6 bases from V and 7 bases from J; junction bases left unmatched: 11. This CDR3 has 14 amino acids. This CDR3 is CASRRPGQASEQYF. The DNA of the CDR3 is TGTGCCAGCAGGCGGCCGGGACAGGCCTCTGAGCAGTACTTC.

This chain uses TRBV5-6 with TRBJ2-5; D unclear. Per the germline V gene, CDR1 is SGHDT and CDR2 is YYEEEE. Trimming shortened V by 1 base and J by 5 bases, and 6 bases separated the two germline ends. This CDR3 is 12 amino acids long. The CDR3: CASSLNRETQYF. The CDR3 coding sequence is TGTGCCAGCAGCTTGAATAGGGAGACCCAGTACTTC.